This TCR beta chain emerged from a study of cytotoxic CD8 clonotypes in ibrutinib-treated CLL. Some clones are missing from TCRdb's copy, which holds only in-frame ones; the method was immunoSEQ multiplex PCR. The data show about 57,000 clones, 55% to 65% seen once. The germline V gene encodes CDR1 MNHEY and CDR2 SMNVEV (reference sequence). V lost 6 bases to trimming and J lost 5 bases; unmatched junction nucleotides: 8. This CDR3 comprises 14 residues. This sequence joins TRBV27 and TRBJ1-1; TRBD1 matches at 8 bases. The sequence was obtained from a human donor with chronic lymphocytic leukemia. This material consisted of PBMCs, taken after 24 months of ibrutinib treatment. The CDR3 here is CASRLQGGGTEAFF. The CDR3 DNA reads TGTGCCAGCAGGTTACAGGGGGGAGGTACTGAAGCTTTCTTT.